A selection of T cell receptor beta chains follows, all from one sample in a study of glioma-infiltrating T cells. TCRdb re-called the multiplex PCR reads through MiXCR, storing one row per CDR3 protein. The sample gives around 130,000 distinct CDR3 sequences, about 22% of which show up once; about 30% is in the top ten. The sample comprised glioma tissue, nonneoplastic brain tissue, or PBMCs (not recorded which). The receptor set was obtained from a human donor with low-grade glioma or glioblastoma, undergoing nonglioma brain surgery, or in good health (not recorded which). Both conserved end residues are part of each CDR3. Each record gives: D gene, V gene, CDR3 protein. A D gene is named only where the DNA matches it firmly.

- | TRBV14 | CASSQDPATPEDGYTF
TRBD2 | TRBV7-2 | CASSSGGLALQTQYF
TRBD2 | TRBV27 | CASSQSASGGVPDTQYF
- | TRBV20-1 | CSVAGRGSYNEQFF
- | TRBV30 | CAWSKRGEKLFF
TRBD1 | TRBV20-1 | CSASRGQGAETQYF
- | TRBV14 | CASSRDTNQPQHF
- | TRBV20-1 | CSARPRQNMNTEAFF
- | TRBV7-2 | CASSSPPGQETQYF
- | TRBV4-1 | CASSPRPRSGNTIYF
- | TRBV3-1 | CASSQGHDSNQPQHF
- | TRBV3-1 | CASSPRGTDGYTF
- | TRBV20-1 | CSARQGSAEAFF
- | TRBV3-1 | CASSPKAAGALETQYF
- | TRBV6-1 | CASSDRSRGKSNQPQHF
TRBD1 | TRBV7-2 | CASSLLGTGDGYTF
- | TRBV29-1 | CSVQNTEAFF
TRBD1 | TRBV14 | CASSQEGDRNTEAFF
- | TRBV12-3/TRBV12-4 | CASRRQLQANQYSNQPQHF
- | TRBV7-9 | CASSPYLSFF
- | TRBV6-4 | CASSDSWADTQYF
- | TRBV7-2 | CASSLLRQIQETQYF
- | TRBV3-1 | CASSQDFEGMKFF
- | TRBV7-3 | CASSLSSITDTQYF
- | TRBV6-1 | CASTSLLETQYF
- | TRBV6-1 | CASRQGESGNTIYF
TRBD1 | TRBV2 | CASSVDRVVAFF
- | TRBV20-1 | CSASSPRGGSNQPQHF
- | TRBV7-3 | CASSQQVSDPMNTEAFF